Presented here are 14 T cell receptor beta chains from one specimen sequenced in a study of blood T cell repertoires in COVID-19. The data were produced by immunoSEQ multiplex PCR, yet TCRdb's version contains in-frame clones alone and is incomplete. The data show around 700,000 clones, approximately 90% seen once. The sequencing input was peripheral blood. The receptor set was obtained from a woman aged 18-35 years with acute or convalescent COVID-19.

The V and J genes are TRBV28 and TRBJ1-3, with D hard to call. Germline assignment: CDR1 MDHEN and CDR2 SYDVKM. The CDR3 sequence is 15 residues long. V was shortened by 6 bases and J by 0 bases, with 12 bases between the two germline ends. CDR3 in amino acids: CASRKEISSGNTIYF. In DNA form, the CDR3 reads TGTGCCAGCAGGAAAGAGATCTCCTCTGGAAACACCATATATTTT.

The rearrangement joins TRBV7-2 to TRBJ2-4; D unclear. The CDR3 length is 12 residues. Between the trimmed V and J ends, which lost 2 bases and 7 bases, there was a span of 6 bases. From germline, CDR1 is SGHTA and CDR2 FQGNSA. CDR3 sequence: CASSLLPNIQYF. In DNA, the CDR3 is TGTGCCAGCAGCTTACTTCCGAACATTCAGTACTTC.

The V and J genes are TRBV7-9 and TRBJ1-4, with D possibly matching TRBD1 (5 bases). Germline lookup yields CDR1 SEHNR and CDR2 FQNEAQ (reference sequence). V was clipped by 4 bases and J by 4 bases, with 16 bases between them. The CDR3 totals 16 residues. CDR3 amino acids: CASSYRIQTVNEKLFF. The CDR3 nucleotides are TGTGCCAGCAGCTATCGGATCCAGACAGTTAATGAAAAACTGTTTTTT.

CDR3 nucleotides: TGTGCCAGCAGCTTGGGTCGGGTTGAAAAACTGTTTTTT. Translation: CASSLGRVEKLFF. The chain is built from TRBV5-6 and TRBJ1-4; unclear D gene. The CDR3 has 13 residues. V was cut by 0 bases and J by 7 bases, with 7 bases left in between. Germline values: CDR1 SGHDT, CDR2 YYEEEE. Drawing the rest from reference TRBV5-6 and TRBJ1-4, the complete variable domain is DAGVTQSPTHLIKTRGQQVTLRCSPKSGHDTVSWYQQALGQGPQFIFQYYEEEERQRGNFPDRFSGHQFPNYSSELNVNALLLGDSALYLCASSLGRVEKLFFGSGTQLSVL.

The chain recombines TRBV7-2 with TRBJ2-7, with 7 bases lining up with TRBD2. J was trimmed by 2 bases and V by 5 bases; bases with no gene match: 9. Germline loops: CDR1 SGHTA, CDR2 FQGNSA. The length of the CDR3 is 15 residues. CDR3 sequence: CASSQGRAATYEQYF. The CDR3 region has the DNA TGTGCCAGCAGCCAAGGGAGGGCGGCAACCTACGAGCAGTACTTC.

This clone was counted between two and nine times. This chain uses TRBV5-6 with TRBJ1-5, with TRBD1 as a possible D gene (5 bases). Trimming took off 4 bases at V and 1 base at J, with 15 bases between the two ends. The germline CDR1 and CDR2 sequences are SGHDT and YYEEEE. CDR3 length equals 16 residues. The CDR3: CASSRYRISSNQPQHF. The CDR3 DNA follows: TGTGCCAGCAGCCGTTACAGGATCTCCAGCAATCAGCCCCAGCATTTT.

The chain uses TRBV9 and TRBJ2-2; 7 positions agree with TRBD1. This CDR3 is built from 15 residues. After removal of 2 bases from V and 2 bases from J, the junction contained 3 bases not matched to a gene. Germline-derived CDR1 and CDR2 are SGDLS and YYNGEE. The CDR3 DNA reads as TGTGCCAGCAGCGTGAGACAGGGTAACACCGGGGAGCTGTTTTTT. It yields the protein CASSVRQGNTGELFF.

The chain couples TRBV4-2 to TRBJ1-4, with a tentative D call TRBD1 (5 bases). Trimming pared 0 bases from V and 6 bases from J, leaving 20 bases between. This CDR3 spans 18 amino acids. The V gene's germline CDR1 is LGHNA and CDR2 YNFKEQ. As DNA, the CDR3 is TGTGCCAGCAGCCAAGAGGGCAGGGTTGGGCGCAATTATGAAAAACTGTTTTTT. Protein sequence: CASSQEGRVGRNYEKLFF.

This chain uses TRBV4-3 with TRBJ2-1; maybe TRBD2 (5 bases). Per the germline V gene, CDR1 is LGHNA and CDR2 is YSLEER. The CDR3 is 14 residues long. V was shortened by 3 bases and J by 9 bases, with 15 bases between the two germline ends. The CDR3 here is CASSQVVTRSEQFF. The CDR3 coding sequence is TGCGCCAGCAGCCAGGTCGTTACTAGAAGTGAGCAGTTCTTC.

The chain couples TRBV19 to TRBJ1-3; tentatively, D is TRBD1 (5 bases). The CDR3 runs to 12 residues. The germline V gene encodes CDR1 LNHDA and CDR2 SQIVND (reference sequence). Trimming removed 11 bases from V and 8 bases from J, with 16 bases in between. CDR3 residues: CAGGLGADTIYF. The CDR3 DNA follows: TGTGCCGGGGGACTTGGTGCGGACACCATATATTTT.

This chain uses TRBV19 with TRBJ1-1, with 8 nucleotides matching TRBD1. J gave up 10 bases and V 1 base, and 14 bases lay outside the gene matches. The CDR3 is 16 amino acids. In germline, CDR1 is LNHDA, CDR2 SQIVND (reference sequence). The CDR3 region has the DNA TGTGCCAGTAGTATAGTGGGGACAGGATTTGGATTAACAGCTTTCTTT. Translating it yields CASSIVGTGFGLTAFF.

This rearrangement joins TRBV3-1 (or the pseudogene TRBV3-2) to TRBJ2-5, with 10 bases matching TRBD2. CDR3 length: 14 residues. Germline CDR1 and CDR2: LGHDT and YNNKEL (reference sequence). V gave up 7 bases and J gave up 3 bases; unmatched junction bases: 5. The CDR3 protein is CASTLSGGEETQYF. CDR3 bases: TGTGCCAGCACCCTAAGCGGGGGGGAAGAGACCCAGTACTTC.

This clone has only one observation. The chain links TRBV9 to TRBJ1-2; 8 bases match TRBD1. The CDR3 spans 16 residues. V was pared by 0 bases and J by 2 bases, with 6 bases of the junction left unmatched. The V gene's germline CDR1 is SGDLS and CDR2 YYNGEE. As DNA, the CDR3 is TGTGCCAGCAGCGTAGTTGCGGACAGGGCGAACTATGGCTACACCTTC. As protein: CASSVVADRANYGYTF.

DNA of the CDR3: TGTGCCAGCAGCCCCAGCCAACAGGACCGACGAGAGACCCAGTACTTC. Its protein product is CASSPSQQDRRETQYF. The rearrangement joins TRBV7-8 to TRBJ2-5; the D gene is possibly TRBD1 (5 bases). CDR3 length equals 16 residues. Per germline, CDR1 SGHVS and CDR2 FQNEAQ. V was pared by 5 bases and J by 4 bases, with 20 bases between. Full variable domain (missing parts from reference TRBV7-8 and TRBJ2-5): GAGVSQSPRYKVAKRGQDVALRCDPISGHVSLFWYQQALGQGPEFLTYFQNEAQLDKSGLPSDRFFAERPEGSVSTLKIQRTQQEDSAVYLCASSPSQQDRRETQYFGPGTRLLVL.